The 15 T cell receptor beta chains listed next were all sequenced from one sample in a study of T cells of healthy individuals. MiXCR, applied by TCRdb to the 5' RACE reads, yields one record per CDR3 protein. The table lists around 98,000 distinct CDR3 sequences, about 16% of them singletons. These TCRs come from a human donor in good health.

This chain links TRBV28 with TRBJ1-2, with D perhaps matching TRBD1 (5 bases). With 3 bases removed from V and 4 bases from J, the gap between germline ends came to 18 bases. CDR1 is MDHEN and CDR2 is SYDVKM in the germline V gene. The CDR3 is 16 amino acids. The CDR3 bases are TGTGCCAGCAGTTTGGATGCTGGACAAAGCATCTATGGCTACACCTTC. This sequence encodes CASSLDAGQSIYGYTF.

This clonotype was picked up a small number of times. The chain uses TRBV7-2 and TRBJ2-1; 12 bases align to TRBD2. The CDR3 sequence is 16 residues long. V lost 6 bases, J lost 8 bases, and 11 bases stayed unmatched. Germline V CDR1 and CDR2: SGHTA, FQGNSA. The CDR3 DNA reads TGTGCCAGCAGTCGTGAGGGACTAGCGGGTTCACATGAGCAGTTCTTC. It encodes CASSREGLAGSHEQFF.

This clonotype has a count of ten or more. The CDR3 sequence: CASSLGQGIAGEQYF. DNA of the CDR3: TGTGCCAGCAGTTTAGGACAGGGGATCGCCGGCGAGCAGTACTTC. The gene calls are TRBV27 and TRBJ2-7; TRBD1 matches at 9 bases. This CDR3 is built from 15 residues. After removal of 2 bases from V and 6 bases from J, the junction contained 8 bases not matched to a gene. Germline-derived CDR1 and CDR2 are MNHEY and SMNVEV (reference sequence).

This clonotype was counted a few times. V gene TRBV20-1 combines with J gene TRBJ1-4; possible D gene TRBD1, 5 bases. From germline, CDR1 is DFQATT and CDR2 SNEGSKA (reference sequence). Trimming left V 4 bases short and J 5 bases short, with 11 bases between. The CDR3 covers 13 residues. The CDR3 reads CSATGISNEKLFF. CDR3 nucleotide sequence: TGCAGTGCTACAGGGATTTCGAATGAAAAACTGTTTTTT.

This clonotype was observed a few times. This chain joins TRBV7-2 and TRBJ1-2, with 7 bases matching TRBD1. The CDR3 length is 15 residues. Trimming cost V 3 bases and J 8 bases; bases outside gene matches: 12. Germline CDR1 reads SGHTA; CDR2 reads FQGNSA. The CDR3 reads CASSFPPQGVYGYTF. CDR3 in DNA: TGTGCCAGCAGCTTCCCTCCTCAGGGGGTGTACGGCTACACCTTC. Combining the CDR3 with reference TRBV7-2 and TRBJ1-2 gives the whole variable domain GAGVSQSPSNKVTEKGKDVELRCDPISGHTALYWYRQSLGQGLEFLIYFQGNSAPDKSGLPSDRFSAERTGGSVSTLTIQRTQQEDSAVYLCASSFPPQGVYGYTFGSGTRLTVV.

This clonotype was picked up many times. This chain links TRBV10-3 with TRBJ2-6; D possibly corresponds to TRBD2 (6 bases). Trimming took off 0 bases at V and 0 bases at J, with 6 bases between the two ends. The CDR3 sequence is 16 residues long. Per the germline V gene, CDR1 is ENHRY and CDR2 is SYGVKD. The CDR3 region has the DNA TGTGCCATCAGTGAGTCGGGGGGCTCTGGGGCCAACGTCCTGACTTTC. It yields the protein CAISESGGSGANVLTF.

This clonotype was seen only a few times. Here the CDR3 DNA reads TGCGCCAGCAGCCAAGCGCCAGGGGATCAGCCCCAGCATTTT. Residues: CASSQAPGDQPQHF. The rearrangement links TRBV4-1 to TRBJ1-5; tentatively, D is TRBD1 (6 bases). V shed 1 base and J shed 5 bases, with 9 bases lying between them. The CDR3 has 14 residues. Germline-derived CDR1 and CDR2 are MGHRA and YSYEKL.

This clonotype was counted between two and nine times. In DNA form, the CDR3 reads TGTGCCAGCAGCGACAGGGTGTCTGGTCAGCCCCAGCATTTT. Its translation: CASSDRVSGQPQHF. V gene TRBV28 combines with J gene TRBJ1-5; 7 bases map to TRBD1. The J segment lost 6 bases and the V segment lost 6 bases, leaving 8 bases of the junction unmatched. Germline V CDR1 and CDR2: MDHEN, SYDVKM. There are 14 residues in the CDR3.

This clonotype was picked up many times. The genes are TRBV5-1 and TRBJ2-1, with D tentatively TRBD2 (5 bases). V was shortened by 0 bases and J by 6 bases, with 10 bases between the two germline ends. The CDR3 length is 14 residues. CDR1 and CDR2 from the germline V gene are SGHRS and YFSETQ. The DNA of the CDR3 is TGCGCCAGCAGCTTGGATCCTAGCAGCAATGAGCAGTTCTTC. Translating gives CASSLDPSSNEQFF. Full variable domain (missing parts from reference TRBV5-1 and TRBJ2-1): KAGVTQTPRYLIKTRGQQVTLSCSPISGHRSVSWYQQTPGQGLQFLFEYFSETQRNKGNFPGRFSGRQFSNSRSEMNVSTLELGDSALYLCASSLDPSSNEQFFGPGTRLTVL.

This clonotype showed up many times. The CDR3 reads CASSGGSGKSNFNEQFF. CDR3 nucleotide sequence: TGTGCCAGCAGCGGTGGTAGCGGGAAGAGTAATTTCAATGAGCAGTTCTTC. The chain couples TRBV7-9 to TRBJ2-1, with 8 nucleotides matching TRBD2. V lost 5 bases and J lost 6; bases outside the gene matches: 15. This CDR3 has 17 residues. CDR1 and CDR2 (germline): SEHNR, FQNEAQ (reference sequence).

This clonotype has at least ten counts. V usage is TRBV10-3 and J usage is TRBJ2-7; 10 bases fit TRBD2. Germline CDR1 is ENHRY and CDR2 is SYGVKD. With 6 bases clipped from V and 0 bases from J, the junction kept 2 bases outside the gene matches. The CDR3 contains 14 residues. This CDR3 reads CAIRAGGSSYEQYF. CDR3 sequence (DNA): TGTGCCATCAGAGCGGGAGGGTCCTCCTACGAGCAGTACTTC.

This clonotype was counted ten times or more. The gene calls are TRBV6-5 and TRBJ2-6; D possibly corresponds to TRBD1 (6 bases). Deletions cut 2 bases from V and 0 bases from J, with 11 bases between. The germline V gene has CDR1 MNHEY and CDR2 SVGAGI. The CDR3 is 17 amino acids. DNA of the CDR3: TGTGCCAGCAGTTACCTCCGACAGGCCTCTGGGGCCAACGTCCTGACTTTC. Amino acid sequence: CASSYLRQASGANVLTF.

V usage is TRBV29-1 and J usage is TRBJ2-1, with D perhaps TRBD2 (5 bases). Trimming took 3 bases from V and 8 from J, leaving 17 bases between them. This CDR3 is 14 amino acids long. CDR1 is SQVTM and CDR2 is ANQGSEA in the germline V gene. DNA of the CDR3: TGCAGCGTTGAGTTAGCGACTCCTAGGGATGAGCAGTTCTTC. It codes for CSVELATPRDEQFF.

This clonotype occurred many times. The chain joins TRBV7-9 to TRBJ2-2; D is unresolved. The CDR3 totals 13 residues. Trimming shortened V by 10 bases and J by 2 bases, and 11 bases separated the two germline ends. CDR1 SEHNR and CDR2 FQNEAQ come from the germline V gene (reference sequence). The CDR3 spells CATLAPNTGELFF. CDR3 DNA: TGTGCCACATTGGCCCCAAACACCGGGGAGCTGTTTTTT.

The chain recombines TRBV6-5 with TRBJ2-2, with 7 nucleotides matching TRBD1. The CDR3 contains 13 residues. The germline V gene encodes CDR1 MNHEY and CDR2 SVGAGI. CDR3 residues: CVAGGTNTGELFF. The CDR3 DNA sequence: TGTGTCGCAGGGGGTACCAACACCGGGGAGCTGTTTTTT.